The table lists the clone carrying this TCR beta chain with many counts. Per germline, CDR1 SGHRS and CDR2 YFSETQ. This CDR3 region has 15 residues. The V end lost 0 bases, the J end lost 3 bases, and 13 bases lay between the germline ends. From the RT-PCR reads, TCRdb called clonotypes with MiXCR, one entry per CDR3 protein. This sample has about 680,000 distinct CDR3 sequences, with 14% found just once. The TCR originated in a female donor in good health, serving as a healthy control. The chain has TRBV5-1 and TRBJ2-7; D uncertain. Sequencing used memory CD4+ T cells from blood. The CDR3 protein is CASSLGLGRNYEQYF. The CDR3 coding sequence is TGCGCCAGCAGCTTGGGGTTGGGCAGAAACTACGAGCAGTACTTC.